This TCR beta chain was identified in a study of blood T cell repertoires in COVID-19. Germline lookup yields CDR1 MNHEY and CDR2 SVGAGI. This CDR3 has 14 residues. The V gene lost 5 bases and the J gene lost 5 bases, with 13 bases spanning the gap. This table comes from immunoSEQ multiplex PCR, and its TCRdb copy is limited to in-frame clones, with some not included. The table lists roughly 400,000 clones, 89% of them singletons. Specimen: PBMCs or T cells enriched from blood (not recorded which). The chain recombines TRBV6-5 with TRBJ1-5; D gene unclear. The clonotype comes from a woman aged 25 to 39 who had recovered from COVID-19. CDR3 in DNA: TGTGCCAGCAGTCCGGTGGGCGTATATCAGCCCCAGCATTTT. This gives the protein CASSPVGVYQPQHF.